Presented here are 26 T cell receptor beta chains from one specimen sequenced in a study of regulatory T cells in long-lasting Graves disease. CDR3 regions were amplified by Arm-PCR using iRepertoire HTBI primers to build TCR beta libraries. MiXCR was run by TCRdb on the multiplex PCR reads, yielding one entry per CDR3 protein. Seen here are over 450,000 distinct CDR3 sequences, around 12% observed once, and the top ten hold around 9.3%. The time point here: newly diagnosed GD, antithyroid drugs for less than 3 months. The TCR library was prepared using RNA isolated from PBMCs. These records were also assigned to another study, of T cells in Graves' hyperthyroidism and ophthalmopathy.

The sample in question was peripheral blood mononuclear cells (PBMCs), obtained at new diagnosis, from a patient treated with antithyroid drugs. These TCRs come from a woman aged 30 to 39 with Graves disease.

This clonotype was counted at least ten times. This rearrangement joins TRBV12-3 or TRBV12-4 to TRBJ2-1; 8 bases match TRBD2. This CDR3 contains 15 residues. The junction had 8 bases not matched to a gene; V was cut back by 5 bases and J by 5 bases. CDR3 nucleotides: TGTGCCAGCAGTCCCAATGCGGGGGGAGACAATGAGCAGTTCTTC. Translation gives CASSPNAGGDNEQFF.

Ten or more counts support this clonotype. The rearrangement joins TRBV5-1 to TRBJ1-1; 7 nucleotides match TRBD1. The CDR3 has 15 residues. CDR1 and CDR2 from the germline V gene are SGHRS and YFSETQ. Trimming removed 4 bases from V and 13 bases from J; junction bases left unmatched: 19. The CDR3 nucleotides are TGCGCCAGCAGCGCGGACAGGCGGCTTGAAACGGGGGTTTTCTTT. Residues: CASSADRRLETGVFF.

This clonotype was seen many times. The gene calls are TRBV7-2 and TRBJ1-1, with D maybe TRBD1 (5 bases). This CDR3 is 14 amino acids long. V was cut by 6 bases and J by 8 bases, with 19 bases left in between. From germline, CDR1 is SGHTA and CDR2 FQGNSA. CDR3 in amino acids: CASSSWGPNVEAFF. The CDR3 DNA follows: TGTGCCAGCAGTTCGTGGGGACCTAACGTCGAAGCTTTCTTT.

On this clonotype itself: A far larger clone differs by one base, so this is likely a read error. The chain uses TRBV6-2 or TRBV6-3 and TRBJ1-5; D is unresolved. V lost 4 bases and J 2 bases, leaving 12 bases between the germline ends. Germline lookup yields CDR1 MNHEY and CDR2 SVGEGT. The CDR3 is 15 amino acids. The CDR3 loop is CASSSFESGNQPQHF. The DNA of the CDR3 is TGTGCCAGCAGTTCCTTTGAAAGCGGCAATCAGCCCCAGCATTTT.

Note on this clonotype: A much larger clone is a single base away; this may be a read error. V gene TRBV10-3 combines with J gene TRBJ2-5; TRBD2 is a possible D gene (6 bases). Germline V gene sequence: CDR1 ENHRY, CDR2 SYGVKD. V was pared by 4 bases and J by 5 bases, with 11 bases between. The CDR3 contains 13 residues. The CDR3 region is CAISVAGTETQYF. The CDR3 DNA follows: TGTGCCATCAGTGTTGCAGGGACTGAGACCCAGTACTTC.

The chain employs TRBV12-3 or TRBV12-4 and TRBJ1-5; TRBD1 matches at 9 bases. V shed 0 bases and J 6 bases; nucleotides not matched to a gene: 3. The CDR3 spans 15 residues. The chain's CDR3 is CASSLAGQGIQPQHF. The CDR3 DNA sequence: TGTGCCAGCAGTTTAGCGGGACAGGGTATTCAGCCCCAGCATTTT.

The table lists this clonotype with many counts. The rearrangement uses TRBV30 and TRBJ1-1; D might be TRBD1 (5 bases). V was pared by 0 bases and J by 7 bases, with 15 bases between. The CDR3 has 14 amino acids. Germline CDR1 and CDR2: GTSNPN and SVGIG (reference sequence). CDR3 region: CAWSVLGGSREAFF. DNA for the CDR3: TGTGCCTGGAGTGTACTTGGGGGAAGTCGTGAAGCTTTCTTT.

V usage is TRBV7-9 and J usage is TRBJ2-6; D possibly corresponds to TRBD1 (6 bases). This CDR3 has 16 amino acids. Trimming shortened V by 5 bases and J by 11 bases, and 22 bases separated the two germline ends. CDR1 SEHNR and CDR2 FQNEAQ come from the germline V gene (reference sequence). CDR3 protein: CASSLRTGLRRDVLTF. The CDR3 coding sequence is TGTGCCAGCAGCCTCCGAACAGGGCTCAGGCGGGACGTCCTGACTTTC.

This clonotype was observed a handful of times. The genes are TRBV18 and TRBJ2-6, with TRBD1 matching over 7 bases. Germline CDR1 reads KGHSH; CDR2 reads LQKENI. The CDR3 extends over 19 amino acids. V gave up 0 bases and J gave up 0 bases; unmatched junction bases: 8. The CDR3 loop is CASSPPKGGPFSGANVLTF. The DNA for the CDR3 is TGTGCCAGCTCACCACCCAAAGGGGGCCCCTTCTCTGGGGCCAACGTCCTGACTTTC.

This clonotype has at least ten counts. The V call is TRBV10-3, the J call TRBJ2-7; 10 nucleotides match TRBD1. This CDR3 spans 14 amino acids. Germline CDR1 reads ENHRY; CDR2 reads SYGVKD. J was trimmed by 1 base and V by 10 bases; bases with no gene match: 7. The chain's CDR3 is CATRGDRGSYEQYF. The DNA for the CDR3 is TGTGCCACCAGAGGGGACAGGGGTTCCTACGAGCAGTACTTC.

This clonotype was seen ten or more times. The rearrangement links TRBV6-5 to TRBJ2-7; D gene unclear. The CDR3 covers 14 residues. Germline V gene lookup returns CDR1 MNHEY and CDR2 SVGAGI. Trimming removed 2 bases from V and 1 base from J, with 9 bases in between. This CDR3 reads CASSYRKESYEQYF. In nucleotides, the CDR3 is TGTGCCAGCAGTTACCGGAAGGAGTCCTACGAGCAGTACTTC.

This clonotype was observed at least ten times. The chain combines TRBV3-1 with TRBJ2-1, with D possibly matching TRBD2 (5 bases). Between the trimmed V and J ends, which lost 0 bases and 0 bases, there was a span of 9 bases. The CDR3 totals 16 residues. Germline V gene lookup returns CDR1 LGHDT and CDR2 YNNKEL (reference sequence). CDR3 nucleotide sequence: TGTGCCAGCAGCCAAGATAGCCTAGCCTCCTACAATGAGCAGTTCTTC. Residues: CASSQDSLASYNEQFF.

The chain employs TRBV6-1 and TRBJ2-3; D is undetermined. The CDR3 runs to 14 residues. CDR1 and CDR2 (germline): MNHNS, SASEGT. Trimming took 4 bases from V and 2 from J, leaving 10 bases between them. CDR3 bases: TGTGCCAGCAGTGGGCTTACCCTCACAGATACGCAGTATTTT. It codes for CASSGLTLTDTQYF.

At least ten counts were recorded for this clonotype. V usage is TRBV20-1 and J usage is TRBJ2-2; D call uncertain. V was pared by 6 bases and J by 8 bases, with 13 bases between. The CDR3 spans 12 residues. From germline, CDR1 is DFQATT and CDR2 SNEGSKA (reference sequence). CDR3 in amino acids: CSAAPFPGELFF. Here the CDR3 DNA reads TGCAGTGCAGCCCCTTTCCCGGGGGAGCTGTTTTTT.

The chain combines TRBV7-9 with TRBJ1-1; D is perhaps TRBD1 (6 bases). V was clipped by 5 bases and J by 4 bases, with 14 bases between them. CDR3 size: 14 residues. The germline V gene encodes CDR1 SEHNR and CDR2 FQNEAQ (reference sequence). Here the CDR3 reads CASSLAGASTEAFF. The CDR3 DNA reads as TGTGCCAGCAGCCTCGCGGGGGCAAGCACTGAAGCTTTCTTT.

This clonotype was seen at least ten times. The chain combines TRBV27 with TRBJ2-5; possible D gene TRBD2, 6 bases. The V end lost 4 bases, the J end lost 1 base, and 22 bases lay between the germline ends. Germline CDR1 and CDR2: MNHEY and SMNVEV (reference sequence). CDR3 size: 18 residues. CDR3 sequence: CASSYKAPGLQLQETQYF. The CDR3 DNA is TGTGCCAGCAGTTACAAAGCACCGGGACTCCAACTCCAAGAGACCCAGTACTTC.

This clonotype was observed a handful of times. V is TRBV11-3 and J is TRBJ1-1; D not resolved. This CDR3 contains 12 residues. V was trimmed by 3 bases and J by 7 bases, leaving 9 bases between them. CDR1 and CDR2 (germline): SGHNT, YENEEA. DNA of the CDR3: TGTGCCAGCAGCTTTGGATCGGGTGAAGCTTTCTTT. It is translated as CASSFGSGEAFF.

V gene TRBV2 combines with J gene TRBJ2-1; a weak D match, TRBD1 (6 bases). There are 11 residues in the CDR3. CDR1 is SNHLY and CDR2 is FYNNEI in the germline V gene. V lost 9 bases and J 16 bases, leaving 19 bases between the germline ends. As DNA, the CDR3 is TGTGCCAGAGGGGGTCTGGCCGCCCGATTCTTC. Translation gives CARGGLAARFF.

This clonotype was observed many times. V and J are TRBV12-3 or TRBV12-4 and TRBJ1-3; D is undetermined. The CDR3 contains 16 residues. Trimming stripped 1 base from V and 0 bases from J, with 10 bases between. For the CDR3, the DNA is TGTGCCAGCAGTTTAGGAGGAGATCCCTCTGGAAACACCATATATTTT. Amino acids: CASSLGGDPSGNTIYF.

CDR3 DNA: TGCGCCAGCAGCCGGCTAGCGGGAGCAGTCTACGAGCAGTACTTC. Its translation is CASSRLAGAVYEQYF. The chain has TRBV4-3 and TRBJ2-7; 10 bases map to TRBD2. Germline loops: CDR1 LGHNA, CDR2 YSLEER. The CDR3 totals 15 residues. Trimming took 4 bases from V and 3 from J; bases not matched to a gene: 6.

This clonotype has ten or more counts. V gene TRBV7-9 combines with J gene TRBJ1-6; possible D gene TRBD1, 5 bases. The V gene lost 7 bases and the J gene lost 0 bases, with 13 bases spanning the gap. From germline, CDR1 is SEHNR and CDR2 FQNEAQ (reference sequence). The CDR3 has 16 residues. CDR3 sequence: CASTFWGGSYNSPLHF. Here the CDR3 DNA reads TGTGCCAGCACGTTTTGGGGCGGCTCCTATAATTCACCCCTCCACTTT.

This clonotype was observed at least ten times. The chain has TRBV27 and TRBJ1-2, with D perhaps TRBD1 (5 bases). Germline-derived CDR1 and CDR2 are MNHEY and SMNVEV (reference sequence). Trimming removed 2 bases from V and 4 bases from J, with 8 bases in between. The CDR3 is made up of 13 amino acids. The CDR3 loop reads CASSLMQGYGYTF. In DNA, the CDR3 is TGTGCCAGCAGTTTAATGCAGGGCTATGGCTACACCTTC.

This clonotype was picked up a small number of times. The chain employs TRBV6-1 and TRBJ1-2; D is unclear. The CDR3 covers 14 residues. V was trimmed by 2 bases and J by 4 bases, leaving 11 bases between them. Germline values: CDR1 MNHNS, CDR2 SASEGT. The CDR3 coding sequence is TGTGCCAGCAGTGAAAAAGGCAGACTCTATGGCTACACCTTC. Its translation: CASSEKGRLYGYTF.

The sample holds many counts of this clonotype. This sequence joins TRBV20-1 and TRBJ2-4; a weak D match, TRBD2 (5 bases). Germline CDR1 reads DFQATT; CDR2 reads SNEGSKA (reference sequence). Trimming took 0 bases from V and 0 from J, leaving 6 bases between them. The CDR3 has 14 amino acids. The CDR3 reads CSARDGLAKNIQYF. In DNA, the CDR3 is TGCAGTGCTAGAGATGGACTAGCCAAAAACATTCAGTACTTC.

The chain links TRBV11-2 to TRBJ1-2; D not certain. Germline loops: CDR1 SGHAT, CDR2 FQNNGV. The CDR3 runs 14 residues. The V gene lost 5 bases and the J gene lost 0 bases, with 10 bases spanning the gap. The CDR3 DNA sequence: TGTGCCAGCAGCGACTTTGGAGCTAACTATGGCTACACCTTC. As protein: CASSDFGANYGYTF.

This clonotype was observed a handful of times. This chain uses TRBV20-1 with TRBJ2-1; TRBD2 matches 10 bases. Germline V gene data show CDR1 as DFQATT and CDR2 as SNEGSKA (reference sequence). Trimming removed 1 base from V and 4 bases from J; junction bases left unmatched: 4. The CDR3 has 15 amino acids. The CDR3 region is CSARGTSGLYNEQFF. CDR3 DNA: TGCAGTGCTAGAGGGACTAGCGGTTTGTACAATGAGCAGTTCTTC.